This T cell receptor (beta chain) was obtained from a study of T-cell reconstitution after alpha-beta-depleted transplantation in children. In regard to this clonotype: As yet, its antigen is unknown.

General study findings and limits: From newly produced T cells came most of the T-cell counts and diversity one year after transplant.

TCRbeta library preparation incorporated unique molecular identifiers. Using its own MiXCR run on the PCR reads, TCRdb lists one record per CDR3 protein. The profile shows approximately 500,000 distinct CDR3 sequences, 8% to 11% of them singletons. Germline V gene data show CDR1 as SGHVS and CDR2 as FQNEAQ. This CDR3 contains 15 residues. J gave up 0 bases and V 5 bases, and 4 bases lay outside the gene matches. The chain couples TRBV7-8 to TRBJ2-7, with 10 nucleotides matching TRBD2. The sequenced sample was PBMCs, obtained before TCRalphabeta/CD19-depleted stem cell transplant. This TCR was recovered from a child aged 2-15 years with inherited bone marrow failure, due to receive a stem cell transplant. The CDR3 loop reads CASSMSGRGSYEQYF. CDR3 bases: TGTGCCAGCAGCATGAGCGGGAGGGGCTCCTACGAGCAGTACTTC.